This is a list of T cell receptor beta chains from one sample in a study of siplizumab effects on memory and regulatory T cells. The protocol was immunoSEQ multiplex PCR, while the TCRdb copy is restricted to in-frame clones and leaves out a portion. The sample includes roughly 100,000 clones, just over 90% seen only once; the top ten take about 0.32%. Sequencing was done on a sample of CD4+ T cells sorted from blood. The receptor source for this set is a human donor in good health. Each CDR3 is given with its conserved first and last residue. The D gene is left open where the match is weak. Not all rows give a size; the values are once, few, many and, for expanded clones, a class.

clone size,J gene,D gene,CDR3 length,V gene,CDR3 DNA,CDR3 protein
NA,TRBJ1-4,TRBD1,13,TRBV2,TGTGCCAGCAGAAGGGACAGGGATGAAAAACTGTTTTTT,CASRRDRDEKLFF
NA,TRBJ1-4,NA,14,TRBV19,TGTGCCAGTAAGGCCGGGACAACTAATGAAAAACTGTTTTTT,CASKAGTTNEKLFF
NA,TRBJ1-1,TRBD1,14,TRBV6-5,TGTGCCAGCAGTACAGTTACAGGGGACACTGAAGCTTTCTTT,CASSTVTGDTEAFF
NA,TRBJ1-1,TRBD1,16,TRBV28,TGTGCCAGCAGCCAGGTACAGGGGCAAGGGTCCTCCCGGGGTTTCTTT,CASSQVQGQGSSRGFF
NA,TRBJ1-4,TRBD1,18,TRBV5-4,TGTGCCAGCAGCGGACCCGGGACAGGGGGCGCTTCGGGCGAAAAACTGTTTTTT,CASSGPGTGGASGEKLFF
NA,TRBJ1-4,TRBD1,15,TRBV5-1,TGCGCCAGCAGCCCCACCGGGACAGGGAGTGAAAAACTGTTTTTT,CASSPTGTGSEKLFF
NA,TRBJ2-1,NA,17,TRBV18,TGTGCCAGCTCACCCAATGCCGGGACCGGCTCCTACAATGAGCAGTTCTTC,CASSPNAGTGSYNEQFF
NA,TRBJ2-7,TRBD1,14,TRBV23-1,TGCGCCAGCCGATCCCGACAGGGGGGGAACGGGCAGTACTTC,CASRSRQGGNGQYF
NA,TRBJ2-7,TRBD2,15,TRBV5-5,TGTGCCAGCAGCCTCTCCGGGACTAGTATGTACGAGCAGTACTTC,CASSLSGTSMYEQYF
NA,TRBJ2-5,TRBD2,14,TRBV6-5,TGTGCCAGCAGCTCTAGCGGAGAGTGGGAGACCCAGTACTTC,CASSSSGEWETQYF
NA,TRBJ2-7,NA,15,TRBV11-3,TGTGCCAGCAGCCGACAGCCCAGTAGCTCCTACGAGCAGTACTTC,CASSRQPSSSYEQYF
once,TRBJ1-5,NA,14,TRBV6-1,TGTGCCAGCAGTGAGGCCAGGGCTAATCAGCCCCAGCATTTT,CASSEARANQPQHF
NA,TRBJ1-4,NA,13,TRBV6-1,TGTGCCAGCAGTGAGGGGACAAATGAAAAACTGTTTTTT,CASSEGTNEKLFF
NA,TRBJ1-6,TRBD1,16,TRBV5-8,TGTGCCAGCGGCCACGACAGGGAAGGCGGTCGTTCACCCCTCCACTTT,CASGHDREGGRSPLHF
NA,TRBJ1-2,TRBD1,17,TRBV18,TGTGCCAGCTCACGGGGATTCCCAGGGGGCAGTAACTATGGCTACACCTTC,CASSRGFPGGSNYGYTF
few,TRBJ1-6,TRBD1,16,TRBV6-5,TGTGCCAGCAGTTACTCGGGACAGGGGACAAGTTCACCCCTCCACTTT,CASSYSGQGTSSPLHF
NA,TRBJ1-5,NA,15,TRBV6-1,TGTGCCAGCAGTGAAAGGGGGGGGAACAATCAGCCCCAGCATTTT,CASSERGGNNQPQHF
NA,TRBJ1-2,NA,19,TRBV7-2,TGTGCCAGCAGCTTAGGTTGGGCCAGGAACCAGATTTCACGCTATGGCTACACCTTC,CASSLGWARNQISRYGYTF
NA,TRBJ1-2,TRBD1,14,TRBV27,TGTGCCAGGGAAGACAGGGGCAAGGAAGATGGCTACACCTTC,CAREDRGKEDGYTF
NA,TRBJ1-1,NA,15,TRBV5-1,TGCGCCAGCAGCTTGGTAGGGAACCAGGGCACTGAAGCTTTCTTT,CASSLVGNQGTEAFF
few,TRBJ1-5,NA,12,TRBV12-5,TGTGCTAGTGCCCTCCCCGATCGGCCCCAGCATTTT,CASALPDRPQHF
once,TRBJ1-6,NA,15,TRBV10-1,TGCGCCAGCAGTGTGGGGGACCCGGATAATTCACCCCTCCACTTT,CASSVGDPDNSPLHF
NA,TRBJ2-3,TRBD2,15,TRBV19,TGTGCCAGTTCCGTAGCGGGAGTCGGGACAGATACGCAGTATTTT,CASSVAGVGTDTQYF
NA,TRBJ2-3,NA,15,TRBV30,TGTGCCTGGAGTGGGGCTAGTTTACGCACAGATACGCAGTATTTT,CAWSGASLRTDTQYF
NA,TRBJ1-1,NA,17,TRBV21-1,TGTGCCAGCAGCAAAAGGCGCGAGGATAACCAGAACACTGAAGCTTTCTTT,CASSKRREDNQNTEAFF
NA,TRBJ2-2,TRBD1,14,TRBV30,TGTGCCTATCGACAGGGGATGAACACCGGGGAGCTGTTTTTT,CAYRQGMNTGELFF
NA,TRBJ2-1,TRBD2,15,TRBV5-1,TGCGCCAGCAGCTTGGTTAGCGGGGGCAACAATGAGCAGTTCTTC,CASSLVSGGNNEQFF
NA,TRBJ1-3,NA,13,TRBV6-1,TGTGCCAGCATGAGGGGAGCTGGAAACACCATATATTTT,CASMRGAGNTIYF
NA,TRBJ2-4,NA,14,TRBV18,TGTGCCAGCTCACAACAGCTAGCCAAAAACATTCAGTACTTC,CASSQQLAKNIQYF
NA,TRBJ2-7,TRBD1,15,TRBV5-4,TGTGCCAGCAGCTCCGGGACAGGGGTTCTCTACGAGCAGTACTTC,CASSSGTGVLYEQYF
NA,TRBJ1-2,TRBD1,12,TRBV19,TGTGCCAGTAGTAAGACAGGGAAGGGCTACACCTTC,CASSKTGKGYTF
NA,TRBJ1-2,NA,16,TRBV27,TGTGCCAGCAGTTTTAGTCAGGGGACCGTCAACTATGGCTACACCTTC,CASSFSQGTVNYGYTF
NA,TRBJ2-7,NA,13,TRBV4-1,TGCGCCAGCAGCCAGTTCACAATCGACGAGCAGTACTTC,CASSQFTIDEQYF
NA,TRBJ2-7,NA,13,TRBV27,TGTGCCAGCAGTTTGGCGGATACCTACGAGCAGTACTTC,CASSLADTYEQYF
NA,TRBJ1-2,NA,15,TRBV6-5,TGTGCCAGCAGTTACTCGCCCAGCCAGAGGTATGGCTACACCTTC,CASSYSPSQRYGYTF
NA,TRBJ1-2,NA,13,TRBV6-1,TGTGCCAGCAGTTGGACCGAAAACTATGGCTACACCTTC,CASSWTENYGYTF
NA,TRBJ2-5,NA,13,TRBV27,TGTGCCAGCACCACCCCGGGCGCAAAGACCCAGTACTTC,CASTTPGAKTQYF
NA,TRBJ2-2,NA,13,TRBV5-1,TGCGCCAGCAGCCAGGACAACACCGGGGAGCTGTTTTTT,CASSQDNTGELFF
NA,TRBJ2-3,TRBD2,20,TRBV2,TGTGCCAGCAGTGAAGCACAGGGTGGGACTAGCGGGAGTTTCGTAGATACGCAGTATTTT,CASSEAQGGTSGSFVDTQYF
NA,TRBJ2-1,NA,16,TRBV11-2,TGTGCCAGCAGCTTCTTTCTGAGGAGCTCCTACAATGAGCAGTTCTTC,CASSFFLRSSYNEQFF
NA,TRBJ2-5,NA,15,TRBV7-3,TGTGCCAGCAGCCCCGGGGGCGGGCCTCAAGAGACCCAGTACTTC,CASSPGGGPQETQYF
NA,TRBJ2-1,TRBD1,16,TRBV5-4,TGTGCCAGCAGAGACGATCCGGGACAGGGTGGCAATGAGCAGTTCTTC,CASRDDPGQGGNEQFF
NA,TRBJ2-2,NA,16,TRBV5-1,TGCGCCAGCAGCCCCCTCCTGAGCGCGAACACCGGGGAGCTGTTTTTT,CASSPLLSANTGELFF